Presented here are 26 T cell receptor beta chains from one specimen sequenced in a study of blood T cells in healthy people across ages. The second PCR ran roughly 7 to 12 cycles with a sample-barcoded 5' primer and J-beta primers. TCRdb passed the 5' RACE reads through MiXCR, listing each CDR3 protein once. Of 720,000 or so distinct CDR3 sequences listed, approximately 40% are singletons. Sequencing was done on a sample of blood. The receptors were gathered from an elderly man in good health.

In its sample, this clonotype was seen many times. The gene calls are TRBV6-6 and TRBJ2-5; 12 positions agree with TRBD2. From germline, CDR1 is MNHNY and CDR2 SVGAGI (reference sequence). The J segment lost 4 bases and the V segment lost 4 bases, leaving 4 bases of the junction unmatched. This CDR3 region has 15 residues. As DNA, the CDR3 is TGTGCCAGCAGTTCCCCGGGACTAGCGGGAGAGACCCAGTACTTC. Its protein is CASSSPGLAGETQYF.

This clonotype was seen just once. CDR3 residues: CASSKDRRLDGYTF. The CDR3, as DNA: TGTGCCAGCAGCAAGGACAGACGCCTCGATGGCTACACCTTC. The genes are TRBV7-9 and TRBJ1-2, with D maybe TRBD1 (6 bases). The germline CDR1 and CDR2 sequences are SEHNR and FQNEAQ (reference sequence). Trimming took 5 bases from V and 6 from J, leaving 16 bases between them. This CDR3 is 14 amino acids long.

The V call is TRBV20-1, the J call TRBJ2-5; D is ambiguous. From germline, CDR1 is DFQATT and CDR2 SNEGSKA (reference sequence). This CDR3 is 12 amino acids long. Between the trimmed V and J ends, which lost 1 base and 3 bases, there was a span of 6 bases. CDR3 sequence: CSARVRKETQYF. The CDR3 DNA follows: TGCAGTGCTAGAGTTAGAAAAGAGACCCAGTACTTC.

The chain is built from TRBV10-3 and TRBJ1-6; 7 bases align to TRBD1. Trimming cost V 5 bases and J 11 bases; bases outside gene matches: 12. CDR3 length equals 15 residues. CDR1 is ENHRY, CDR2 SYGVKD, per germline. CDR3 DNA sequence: TGTGCCATCAGTAACGGACAGGCCGGCGGTCCACCCCTCCACTTT. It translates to CAISNGQAGGPPLHF.

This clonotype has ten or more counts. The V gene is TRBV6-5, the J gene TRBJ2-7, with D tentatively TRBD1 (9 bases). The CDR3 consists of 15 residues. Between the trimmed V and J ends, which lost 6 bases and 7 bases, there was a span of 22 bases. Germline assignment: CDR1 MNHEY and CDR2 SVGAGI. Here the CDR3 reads CASRTGGTGSQEQYF. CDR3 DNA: TGTGCCAGCAGAACGGGGGGGACAGGGTCTCAAGAGCAGTACTTC.

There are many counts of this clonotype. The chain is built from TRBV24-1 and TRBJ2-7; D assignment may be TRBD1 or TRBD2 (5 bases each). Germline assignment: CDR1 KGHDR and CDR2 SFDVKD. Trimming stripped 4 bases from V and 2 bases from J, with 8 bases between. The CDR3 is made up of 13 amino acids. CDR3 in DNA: TGTGCCACCAGTGACGGGGCCCCCTACGAGCAGTACTTC. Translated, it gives CATSDGAPYEQYF.

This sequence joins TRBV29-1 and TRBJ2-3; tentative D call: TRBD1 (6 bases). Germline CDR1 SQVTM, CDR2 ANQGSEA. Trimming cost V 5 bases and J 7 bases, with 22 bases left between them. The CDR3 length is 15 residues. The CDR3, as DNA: TGCAGCGTTCCCCAAGGGACATTATCCACGAATACGCAGTATTTT. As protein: CSVPQGTLSTNTQYF.

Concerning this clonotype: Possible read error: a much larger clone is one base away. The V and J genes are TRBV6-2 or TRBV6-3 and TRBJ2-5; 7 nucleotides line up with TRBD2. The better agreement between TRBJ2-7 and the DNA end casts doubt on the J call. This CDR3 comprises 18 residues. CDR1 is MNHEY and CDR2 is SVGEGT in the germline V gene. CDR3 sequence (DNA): TGTGCCAGCAGTTACTCCCTGACTAGCAGGAATCCTGGATACGAGCAGTACTTC. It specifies CASSYSLTSRNPGYEQYF.

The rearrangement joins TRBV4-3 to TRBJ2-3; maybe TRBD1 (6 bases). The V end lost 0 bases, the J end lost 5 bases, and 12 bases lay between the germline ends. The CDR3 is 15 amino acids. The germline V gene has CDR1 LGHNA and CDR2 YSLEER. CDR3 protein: CASSQDRGAGDTQYF. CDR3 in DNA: TGCGCCAGCAGCCAAGACAGGGGCGCTGGAGATACGCAGTATTTT.

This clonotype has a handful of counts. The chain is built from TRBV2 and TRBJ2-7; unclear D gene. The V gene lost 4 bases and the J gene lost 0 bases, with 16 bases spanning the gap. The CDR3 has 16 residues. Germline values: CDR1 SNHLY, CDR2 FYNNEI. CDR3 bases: TGTGCCAGCAGTGCTGCGACTGCGAGAGTCTCCTACGAGCAGTACTTC. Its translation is CASSAATARVSYEQYF.

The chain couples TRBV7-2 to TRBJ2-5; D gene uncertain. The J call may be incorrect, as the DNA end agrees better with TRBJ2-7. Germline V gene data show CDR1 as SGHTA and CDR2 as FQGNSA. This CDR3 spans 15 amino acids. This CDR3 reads CASSPRSSSTYEQYF. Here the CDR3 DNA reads TGTGCCAGCAGCCCCCGTAGTAGTTCCACCTACGAGCAGTACTTC.

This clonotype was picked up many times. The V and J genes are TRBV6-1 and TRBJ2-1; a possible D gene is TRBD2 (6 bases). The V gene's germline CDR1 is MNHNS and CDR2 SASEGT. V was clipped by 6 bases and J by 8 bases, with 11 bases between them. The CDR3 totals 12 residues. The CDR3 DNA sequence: TGTGCCAGCAGAGAACTAGCCTATGAGCAGTTCTTC. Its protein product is CASRELAYEQFF.

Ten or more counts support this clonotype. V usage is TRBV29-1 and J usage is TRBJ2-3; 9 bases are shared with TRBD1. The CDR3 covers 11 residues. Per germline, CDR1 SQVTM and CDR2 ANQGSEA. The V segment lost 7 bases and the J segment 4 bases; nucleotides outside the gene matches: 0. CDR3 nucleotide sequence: TGCAGCGGACAGGGGGCAGATACGCAGTATTTT. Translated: CSGQGADTQYF.

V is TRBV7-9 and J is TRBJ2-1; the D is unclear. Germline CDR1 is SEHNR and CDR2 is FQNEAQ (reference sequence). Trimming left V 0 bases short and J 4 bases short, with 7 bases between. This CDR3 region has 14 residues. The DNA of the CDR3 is TGTGCCAGCAGCTTAGCGCTGCTATACAATGAGCAGTTCTTC. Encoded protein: CASSLALLYNEQFF.

CDR3 sequence: CASSLLTSNEQFF. CDR3 nucleotide sequence: TGTGCCAGCAGCTTGCTAACTAGCAATGAGCAGTTCTTC. This chain links TRBV7-2 with TRBJ2-1; TRBD2 is a possible D gene (5 bases). V lost 3 bases and J 6 bases, leaving 9 bases between the germline ends. Germline V gene sequence: CDR1 SGHTA, CDR2 FQGNSA. The CDR3 runs 13 residues.

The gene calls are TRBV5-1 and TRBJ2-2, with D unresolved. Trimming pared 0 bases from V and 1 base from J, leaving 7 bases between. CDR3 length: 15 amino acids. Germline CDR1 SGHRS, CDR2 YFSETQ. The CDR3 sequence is CASSLGGKNTGELFF. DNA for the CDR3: TGCGCCAGCAGCTTGGGGGGAAAGAACACCGGGGAGCTGTTTTTT.

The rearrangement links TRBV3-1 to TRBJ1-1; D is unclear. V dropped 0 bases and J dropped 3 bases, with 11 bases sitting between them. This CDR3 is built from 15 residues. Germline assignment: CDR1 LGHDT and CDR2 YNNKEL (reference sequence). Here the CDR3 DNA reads TGTGCCAGCAGCCAAGATCCGGGCTCGGACACTGAAGCTTTCTTT. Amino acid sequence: CASSQDPGSDTEAFF.

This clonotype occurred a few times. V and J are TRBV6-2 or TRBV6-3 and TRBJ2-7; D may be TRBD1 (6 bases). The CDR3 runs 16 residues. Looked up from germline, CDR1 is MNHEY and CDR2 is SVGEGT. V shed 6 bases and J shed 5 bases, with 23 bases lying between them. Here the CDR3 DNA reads TGTGCCAGCAGCTTCACAGGGCCCAGATGGGGTGACGAGCAGTACTTC. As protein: CASSFTGPRWGDEQYF.

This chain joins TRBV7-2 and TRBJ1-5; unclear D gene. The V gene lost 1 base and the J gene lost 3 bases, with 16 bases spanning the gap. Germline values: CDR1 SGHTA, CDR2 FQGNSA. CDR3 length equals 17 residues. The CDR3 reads CASSLEAAHDNNQPQHF. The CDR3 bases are TGTGCCAGCAGCTTAGAAGCAGCGCATGATAACAATCAGCCCCAGCATTTT.

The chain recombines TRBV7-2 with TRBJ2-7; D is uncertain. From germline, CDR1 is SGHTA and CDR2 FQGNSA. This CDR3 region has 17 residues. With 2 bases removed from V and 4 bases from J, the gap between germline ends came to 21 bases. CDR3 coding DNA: TGTACCAGCAGCTTAATAGACTCACACCTTTATTCGTACGAGCAGTACTTC. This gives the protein CTSSLIDSHLYSYEQYF.

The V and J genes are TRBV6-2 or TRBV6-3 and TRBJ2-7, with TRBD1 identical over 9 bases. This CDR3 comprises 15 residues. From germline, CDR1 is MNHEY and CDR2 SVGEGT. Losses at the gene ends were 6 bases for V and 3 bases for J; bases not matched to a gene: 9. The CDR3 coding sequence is TGTGCCAGCAGACGGGGACAGGGTAGTTTCTACGAGCAGTACTTC. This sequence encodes CASRRGQGSFYEQYF.

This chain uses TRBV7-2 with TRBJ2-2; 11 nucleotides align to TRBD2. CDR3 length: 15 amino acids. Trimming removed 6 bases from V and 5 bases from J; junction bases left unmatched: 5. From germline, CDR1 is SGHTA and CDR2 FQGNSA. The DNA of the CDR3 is TGTGCCAGCAGAACTAGCGGGAGAAGTACCGGGGAGCTGTTTTTT. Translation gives CASRTSGRSTGELFF.

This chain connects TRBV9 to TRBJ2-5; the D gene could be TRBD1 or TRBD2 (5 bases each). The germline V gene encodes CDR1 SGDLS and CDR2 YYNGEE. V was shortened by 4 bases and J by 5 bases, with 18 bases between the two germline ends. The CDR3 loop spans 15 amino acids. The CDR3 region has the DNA TGTGCCAGCAGCCAGACGCCCGGGACCACGGAGACCCAGTACTTC. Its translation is CASSQTPGTTETQYF.

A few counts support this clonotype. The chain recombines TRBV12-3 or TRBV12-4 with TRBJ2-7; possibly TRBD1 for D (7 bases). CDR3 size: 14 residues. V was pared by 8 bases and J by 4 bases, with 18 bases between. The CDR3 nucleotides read TGTGCCAGCCAGCCTGCGGGACAGAATTACGAGCAGTACTTC. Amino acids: CASQPAGQNYEQYF.

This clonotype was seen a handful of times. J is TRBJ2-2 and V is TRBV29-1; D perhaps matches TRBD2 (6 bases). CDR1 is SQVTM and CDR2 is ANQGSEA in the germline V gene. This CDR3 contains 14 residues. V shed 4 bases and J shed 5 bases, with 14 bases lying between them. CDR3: CSVAFTGDTGELFF. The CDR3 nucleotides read TGCAGCGTTGCCTTTACGGGAGATACCGGGGAGCTGTTTTTT.

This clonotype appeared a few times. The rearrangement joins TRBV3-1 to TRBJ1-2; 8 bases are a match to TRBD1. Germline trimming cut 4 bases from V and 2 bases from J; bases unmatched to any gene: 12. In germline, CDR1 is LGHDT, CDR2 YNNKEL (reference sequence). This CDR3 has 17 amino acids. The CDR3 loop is CASSPRTGPVKNYGYTF. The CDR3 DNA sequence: TGTGCCAGCAGCCCCCGGACAGGGCCAGTCAAAAACTATGGCTACACCTTC.